Below, 28 T cell receptor beta chains from the same sample are listed, as sequenced in a study of OX40 agonist ivuxolimab in advanced cancers. Repertoires were generated with immunoSEQ multiplex PCR, while TCRdb's copy carries only in-frame clones and drops some. The repertoire holds 97,000 or so clones, around 90% seen once, with approximately 0.16% in the top ten. The source material was CD4+ or CD8+ T cells sorted from blood, sampled in a trial of the OX40 agonist ivuxolimab. The receptor source for this set is an adult with an advanced solid tumor such as melanoma, head and neck, liver or kidney cancer.

The table lists this clone with a few counts. Different DNA sequences within this sample yield the same CDR3. The gene calls are TRBV30 and TRBJ2-3; the D gene is possibly TRBD1 (6 bases). Trimming took off 0 bases at V and 3 bases at J, with 7 bases between the two ends. The CDR3 is 13 residues long. CDR1 is GTSNPN and CDR2 is SVGIG in the germline V gene (reference sequence). As DNA, the CDR3 is TGTGCCTGGAGTGTTACAGGGACAGATACGCAGTATTTT. Its translation: CAWSVTGTDTQYF.

This chain connects TRBV5-1 to TRBJ2-5; the D gene could be TRBD1 or TRBD2 (6 bases each). Per the germline V gene, CDR1 is SGHRS and CDR2 is YFSETQ. Trimming shortened V by 4 bases and J by 1 base, and 17 bases separated the two germline ends. The CDR3 length is 16 residues. The CDR3 DNA follows: TGCGCCAGCAGCCAAGACCCGGGGGCCACCCAAGAGACCCAGTACTTC. The encoded protein is CASSQDPGATQETQYF. The full variable domain, rest sourced from reference TRBV5-1 and TRBJ2-5, is KAGVTQTPRYLIKTRGQQVTLSCSPISGHRSVSWYQQTPGQGLQFLFEYFSETQRNKGNFPGRFSGRQFSNSRSEMNVSTLELGDSALYLCASSQDPGATQETQYFGPGTRLLVL.

The chain combines TRBV2 with TRBJ1-2; unclear D gene. The CDR3 length is 13 residues. CDR1 and CDR2 from the germline V gene are SNHLY and FYNNEI. V was trimmed by 4 bases and J by 7 bases, leaving 13 bases between them. The CDR3 DNA reads as TGTGCCAGCAGTGCCGACACCGTGGGTGGCTACACCTTC. It translates to CASSADTVGGYTF.

The chain joins TRBV5-6 to TRBJ1-1; D remains unclear. The CDR3 extends over 17 amino acids. Deletions cut 0 bases from V and 2 bases from J, with 17 bases between. Germline-derived CDR1 and CDR2 are SGHDT and YYEEEE. The CDR3: CASSLATIRALNTEAFF. The DNA of the CDR3 is TGTGCCAGCAGCTTGGCCACCATTCGAGCCCTAAACACTGAAGCTTTCTTT.

CDR3 sequence reads: CASSIVAAGEKLFF. The CDR3, as DNA: TGTGCCAGTAGTATCGTCGCCGCAGGCGAAAAACTGTTTTTT. The V and J genes are TRBV19 and TRBJ1-4, with D hard to call. The CDR3 is made up of 14 amino acids. The V and J ends lost 3 bases and 8 bases respectively, with 13 bases between them. Germline V lookup: CDR1 LNHDA, CDR2 SQIVND (reference sequence).

As concerns this clone: Compared with germline, one end of the junction differs, possibly owing to a read error. The rearrangement uses TRBV14 and TRBJ2-2; D not certain. This CDR3 is 17 amino acids long. CDR1 and CDR2 from the germline V gene are SGHDN and FVKESK. The CDR3 here is CAGSQDQSRVGTGELFF. CDR3 bases: TGTGCCGGCAGCCAAGATCAATCAAGGGTGGGCACCGGGGAGCTGTTTTTT.

The sample holds many counts of this clone. The same CDR3 also results from other DNA sequences found in this sample. This chain connects TRBV11-2 to TRBJ1-2; D uncertain. The germline V gene encodes CDR1 SGHAT and CDR2 FQNNGV. V shed 1 base and J shed 4 bases, with 4 bases lying between them. The CDR3 length is 12 residues. The CDR3 reads CASSLGTYGYTF. The CDR3 bases are TGTGCCAGCAGCTTAGGGACCTATGGCTACACCTTC. Drawing the rest from reference TRBV11-2 and TRBJ1-2, the complete variable domain is EAGVAQSPRYKIIEKRQSVAFWCNPISGHATLYWYQQILGQGPKLLIQFQNNGVVDDSQLPKDRFSAERLKGVDSTLKIQPAKLEDSAVYLCASSLGTYGYTFGSGTRLTVV.

The chain links TRBV9 to TRBJ2-7, with unresolved D. There are 13 residues in the CDR3. Germline V gives CDR1 SGDLS, CDR2 YYNGEE. V lost 0 bases, J lost 5 bases, and 9 bases lay in between. CDR3 region: CASSVDPGHEQYF. CDR3 sequence (DNA): TGTGCCAGCAGCGTAGATCCGGGCCACGAGCAGTACTTC. Looking up the rest from reference TRBV9 and TRBJ2-7 gives the full variable domain: DSGVTQTPKHLITATGQRVTLRCSPRSGDLSVYWYQQSLDQGLQFLIQYYNGEERAKGNILERFSAQQFPDLHSELNLSSLELGDSALYFCASSVDPGHEQYFGPGTRLTVT.

This clone has only one observation. This chain links TRBV18 with TRBJ2-5; D perhaps matches TRBD1 (6 bases). The CDR3 length is 19 residues. CDR1 is KGHSH and CDR2 is LQKENI in the germline V gene. Trimming pared 1 base from V and 0 bases from J, leaving 21 bases between. The CDR3: CASSPLPPGRTGNQETQYF. CDR3 sequence (DNA): TGTGCCAGCTCACCACTCCCACCCGGGCGTACAGGGAACCAAGAGACCCAGTACTTC.

This rearrangement joins TRBV2 to TRBJ1-5; 7 bases line up with TRBD1. After removal of 6 bases from V and 7 bases from J, the junction contained 3 bases not matched to a gene. This CDR3 has 12 amino acids. Germline V CDR1 and CDR2: SNHLY, FYNNEI. The CDR3 DNA is TGTGCCAGCAGCCGACAGGGACAGCCCCAGCATTTT. Amino acids: CASSRQGQPQHF.

The CDR3 spells CASSDRWSNQPQHF. CDR3 DNA sequence: TGTGCCAGTAGTGACCGATGGAGCAATCAGCCCCAGCATTTT. The rearrangement uses TRBV19 and TRBJ1-5; D remains ambiguous. CDR3 length equals 14 residues. The V gene lost 5 bases and the J gene lost 1 base, with 9 bases spanning the gap. Germline V gene data show CDR1 as LNHDA and CDR2 as SQIVND (reference sequence). The variable domain in full, completed from reference TRBV19 and TRBJ1-5, reads DGGITQSPKYLFRKEGQNVTLSCEQNLNHDAMYWYRQDPGQGLRLIYYSQIVNDFQKGDIAEGYSVSREKKESFPLTVTSAQKNPTAFYLCASSDRWSNQPQHFGDGTRLSIL.

V and J are TRBV9 and TRBJ1-3, with TRBD1 matching 10 bases. Germline V gene data show CDR1 as SGDLS and CDR2 as YYNGEE. The CDR3 is 13 residues long. Unmatched junction bases numbered 2, after V lost 0 bases and J lost 11 bases. The CDR3, as DNA: TGTGCCAGCAGCGTAGGTGGGACAGGGGCCATATATTTT. This codes for CASSVGGTGAIYF.

The V gene is TRBV6-1, the J gene TRBJ2-1; 8 bases agree with TRBD2. Germline-derived CDR1 and CDR2 are MNHNS and SASEGT. CDR3 length equals 12 residues. V dropped 3 bases and J dropped 12; count of bases not matched to a gene: 4. CDR3 bases: TGTGCCAGCAGTGACCGGGGGGGTGGGCAGTTCTTC. Protein: CASSDRGGGQFF.

The V call is TRBV10-3, the J call TRBJ2-3; 7 positions agree with TRBD1. The CDR3 spans 13 residues. The V gene's germline CDR1 is ENHRY and CDR2 SYGVKD. V lost 7 bases and J lost 2; bases outside the gene matches: 3. Here the CDR3 DNA reads TGTGCCATCAAGGGGGCTGACACAGATACGCAGTATTTT. This encodes CAIKGADTDTQYF.

The chain has TRBV6-5 and TRBJ1-2; D unclear. The CDR3 is made up of 13 amino acids. The germline V gene has CDR1 MNHEY and CDR2 SVGAGI. V lost 2 bases to trimming and J lost 8 bases, with 12 bases between them. The CDR3 bases are TGTGCCAGCAGTTACACCCCGGGAGTCGGCTACACCTTC. Its translation is CASSYTPGVGYTF.

The rearrangement joins TRBV27 to TRBJ2-7; 9 bases line up with TRBD1. This CDR3 region has 15 residues. The germline V gene encodes CDR1 MNHEY and CDR2 SMNVEV (reference sequence). Losses at the gene ends were 2 bases for V and 2 bases for J; bases not matched to a gene: 4. The CDR3 region has the DNA TGTGCCAGCAGTTTACTGGGACAGGGTCCCTACGAGCAGTACTTC. It is translated as CASSLLGQGPYEQYF.

The J gene is TRBJ2-7, the V gene TRBV6-5; either TRBD1 or TRBD2 may supply D (5 bases each). Per the germline V gene, CDR1 is MNHEY and CDR2 is SVGAGI. The V end was cut by 6 bases, the J end by 2 bases, with 8 bases between. This CDR3 contains 12 residues. The CDR3 sequence: CASRGDAYEQYF. The CDR3 nucleotides read TGTGCCAGCAGGGGGGATGCCTACGAGCAGTACTTC.

The CDR3 sequence is CSVGWTSTDTQYF. In DNA form, the CDR3 reads TGCAGCGTTGGGTGGACTAGCACAGATACGCAGTATTTT. The chain combines TRBV29-1 with TRBJ2-3; maybe TRBD2 (5 bases). The CDR3 has 13 amino acids. Germline V gene data show CDR1 as SQVTM and CDR2 as ANQGSEA. Trimming took 4 bases from V and 0 from J, leaving 8 bases between them.

The gene calls are TRBV19 and TRBJ1-6; 9 nucleotides line up with TRBD1. Germline V gene sequence: CDR1 LNHDA, CDR2 SQIVND (reference sequence). This CDR3 is built from 14 residues. The trim removed 7 bases at V and 10 bases at J, leaving 8 bases unmatched. The CDR3 DNA follows: TGTGCCAGTACTCGGGACAGGGCGAGCTCACCCCTCCACTTT. Its translation: CASTRDRASSPLHF. The whole variable domain, remainder taken from reference TRBV19 and TRBJ1-6, is DGGITQSPKYLFRKEGQNVTLSCEQNLNHDAMYWYRQDPGQGLRLIYYSQIVNDFQKGDIAEGYSVSREKKESFPLTVTSAQKNPTAFYLCASTRDRASSPLHFGNGTRLTVT.

The chain recombines TRBV11-2 with TRBJ1-2; D ambiguous. This CDR3 contains 13 residues. The germline CDR1 and CDR2 sequences are SGHAT and FQNNGV. V lost 1 base to trimming and J lost 1 base, with 4 bases between them. This chain's CDR3 is CASSLADNYGYTF. CDR3 DNA sequence: TGTGCCAGCAGCTTAGCTGATAACTATGGCTACACCTTC.

The chain recombines TRBV21-1 with TRBJ2-7. TRBV21-1 is a recognized pseudogene. The CDR3 extends over 15 amino acids. The CDR3 here is CASSKEGQGRYEQYF. CDR3 in DNA: TGTGCCAGCAGCAAAGAGGGGCAGGGACGATACGAGCAGTACTTC.

The V call is TRBV7-3, the J call TRBJ2-3; 8 bases agree with TRBD2. CDR3 size: 18 residues. CDR1 is SGHTA and CDR2 is FQGTGA in the germline V gene. V lost 0 bases and J lost 1; bases outside the gene matches: 9. The CDR3 coding sequence is TGTGCCAGCAGCTTAACCCCCGGTGCCGGGGGGGGCACAGATACGCAGTATTTT. It translates to CASSLTPGAGGGTDTQYF.

The chain employs TRBV6-6 and TRBJ1-4; D possibly corresponds to TRBD1 (5 bases). CDR3 length: 16 amino acids. V lost 0 bases and J lost 7, with 15 bases in between. Germline values: CDR1 MNHNY, CDR2 SVGAGI (reference sequence). In DNA form, the CDR3 reads TGTGCCAGCAGTTACTCCGGATTGGGGGGAGGTGAAAAACTGTTTTTT. Translating it yields CASSYSGLGGGEKLFF.

V gene TRBV5-1 combines with J gene TRBJ2-2; D call uncertain. Trimming removed 0 bases at V and 4 bases at J, with 7 bases between. Looked up from germline, CDR1 is SGHRS and CDR2 is YFSETQ. This CDR3 is built from 14 residues. The CDR3 coding sequence is TGCGCCAGCAGCTTGGAGGCCAGCACCGGGGAGCTGTTTTTT. This encodes CASSLEASTGELFF.

The rearrangement links TRBV27 to TRBJ2-5; 7 positions agree with TRBD1. V shed 8 bases and J 5 bases; nucleotides not matched to a gene: 11. The germline V gene has CDR1 MNHEY and CDR2 SMNVEV (reference sequence). The CDR3 consists of 14 residues. DNA for the CDR3: TGTGCCAGCGGGGGTGGCAGACAGGGCGAGACCCAGTACTTC. Its protein product is CASGGGRQGETQYF.

The chain joins TRBV6-5 to TRBJ2-3; D is tentatively TRBD1 or TRBD2 (5 bases each). The V gene lost 2 bases and the J gene lost 0 bases, with 9 bases spanning the gap. The V gene's germline CDR1 is MNHEY and CDR2 SVGAGI. This CDR3 contains 15 residues. CDR3 in DNA: TGTGCCAGCAGTTACAGAGGGGACAGCACAGATACGCAGTATTTT. Translating it yields CASSYRGDSTDTQYF.

The rearrangement uses TRBV19 and TRBJ2-7; 9 positions agree with TRBD1. J gave up 1 base and V 6 bases, and 10 bases lay outside the gene matches. Germline V CDR1 and CDR2: LNHDA, SQIVND (reference sequence). This CDR3 is built from 16 residues. The CDR3 loop is CASSRVGTGKSYEQYF. The CDR3 region has the DNA TGTGCCAGTAGCCGGGTGGGGACAGGGAAATCCTACGAGCAGTACTTC.

The rearrangement links TRBV5-1 to TRBJ2-5; 8 bases match TRBD1. Germline CDR1 SGHRS, CDR2 YFSETQ. V gave up 3 bases and J gave up 5 bases; unmatched junction bases: 3. The CDR3 consists of 13 residues. The CDR3 DNA sequence: TGCGCCAGCAGCTCGGACAGGGCGGAGACCCAGTACTTC. Its translation is CASSSDRAETQYF.